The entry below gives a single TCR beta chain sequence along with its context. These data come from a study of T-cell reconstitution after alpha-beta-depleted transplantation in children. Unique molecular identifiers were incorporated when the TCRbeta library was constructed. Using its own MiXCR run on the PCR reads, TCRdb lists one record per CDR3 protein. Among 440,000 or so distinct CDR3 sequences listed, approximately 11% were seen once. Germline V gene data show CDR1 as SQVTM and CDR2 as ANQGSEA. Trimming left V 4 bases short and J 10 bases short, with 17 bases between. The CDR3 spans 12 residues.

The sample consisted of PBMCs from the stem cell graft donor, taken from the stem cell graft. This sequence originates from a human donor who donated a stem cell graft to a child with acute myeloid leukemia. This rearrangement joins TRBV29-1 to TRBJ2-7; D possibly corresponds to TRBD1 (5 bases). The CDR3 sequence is CSVVSPTQGQYF. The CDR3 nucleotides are TGCAGCGTTGTGTCCCCCACCCAGGGACAGTACTTC.